These 30 T cell receptor beta chains were all obtained from the same sample, sequenced in a study of lymphopenia after photon versus proton radiotherapy (dated 2019 in TCRdb). Libraries came from the immunoSEQ multiplex PCR assay. Drawn from immuneACCESS, this table holds only the in-frame rearrangements with V and J called that TCRdb kept. Clones are partly lost; checked studies trace under half to an unresolved V gene and leave the rest unexplained. The sample contains tens of thousands of clones, approximately 91% of them found a single time. The ten biggest clones cover 9.4% of the sample. The specimen was peripheral blood, collected from a patient treated with proton-based radiotherapy. All receptors come from a woman aged 65 to 85 with pancreatic cancer. Some clones in this sample may be carry-over from other donors' samples.

This clone has only one observation. The chain combines TRBV19 with TRBJ2-1; 12 positions agree with TRBD2. Germline V gives CDR1 LNHDA, CDR2 SQIVND (reference sequence). This CDR3 region has 17 residues. Trimming removed 5 bases from V and 0 bases from J; junction bases left unmatched: 5. The CDR3 reads CASSPRTSGTSYNEQFF. The CDR3 DNA is TGTGCCAGTAGTCCTCGGACTAGCGGGACCTCCTACAATGAGCAGTTCTTC.

The J gene is TRBJ2-3, the V gene TRBV7-2, with D possibly called TRBD1 or TRBD2 (5 bases each). Germline V gene data show CDR1 as SGHTA and CDR2 as FQGNSA. V was shortened by 2 bases and J by 5 bases, with 11 bases between the two germline ends. The CDR3 sequence is 14 residues long. The DNA for the CDR3 is TGTGCCAGCAGCTTAACCGGGGCTCGAGATACGCAGTATTTT. Translation: CASSLTGARDTQYF.

This clone was picked up one time. Written as DNA, the CDR3 is TGTGCCAGCGGGGGGACAGGGTCCTACGAGCAGTACTTC. Encoded protein: CASGGTGSYEQYF. The J gene is TRBJ2-7, the V gene TRBV11-2, with 9 bases fitting TRBD1. Trimming at V came to 8 bases and at J to 1 base, leaving 3 bases not matched to a gene. Germline-derived CDR1 and CDR2 are SGHAT and FQNNGV. The CDR3 length is 13 residues. The whole variable domain, filled in from reference TRBV11-2 and TRBJ2-7, reads EAGVAQSPRYKIIEKRQSVAFWCNPISGHATLYWYQQILGQGPKLLIQFQNNGVVDDSQLPKDRFSAERLKGVDSTLKIQPAKLEDSAVYLCASGGTGSYEQYFGPGTRLTVT.

This clone was observed a single time. The chain employs TRBV25-1 and TRBJ1-2; unclear D gene. The length of the CDR3 is 14 residues. Trimming pared 1 base from V and 4 bases from J, leaving 10 bases between. CDR1 is MGHDK, CDR2 SYGVNS, per germline. The CDR3 coding sequence is TGTGCCAGCAGTGAATTAAGAACAAGCTATGGCTACACCTTC. It specifies CASSELRTSYGYTF.

The V call is TRBV6-5, the J call TRBJ2-5; no reliable D call. With 6 bases removed from V and 5 bases from J, the gap between germline ends came to 7 bases. Germline CDR1 and CDR2: MNHEY and SVGAGI. The CDR3 contains 11 residues. The CDR3 here is CASSGFETQYF. The CDR3 region has the DNA TGTGCCAGCAGCGGGTTTGAGACCCAGTACTTC.

The chain links TRBV25-1 to TRBJ2-1; 11 nucleotides line up with TRBD2. Germline V CDR1 and CDR2: MGHDK, SYGVNS. The CDR3 is 16 amino acids. V was clipped by 7 bases and J by 7 bases; unmatched bases: 12. CDR3 sequence reads: CASIRSGTSGLNEQFF. The CDR3 DNA reads as TGTGCCAGCATCAGGTCCGGGACTAGCGGATTAAATGAGCAGTTCTTC. The variable domain in full, completed from reference TRBV25-1 and TRBJ2-1, reads EADIYQTPRYLVIGTGKKITLECSQTMGHDKMYWYQQDPGMELHLIHYSYGVNSTEKGDLSSESTVSRIRTEHFPLTLESARPSHTSQYLCASIRSGTSGLNEQFFGPGTRLTVL.

The table lists this clone with a few counts. J is TRBJ2-7 and V is TRBV10-1, with D possibly being TRBD2 (5 bases). Germline CDR1 is WNHNN and CDR2 is SYGVQD (reference sequence). The CDR3 has 13 residues. V lost 11 bases and J lost 1, with 15 bases in between. This CDR3 reads CASQADLSYEQYF. In nucleotides, the CDR3 is TGCGCCTCCCAGGCGGACTTATCCTACGAGCAGTACTTC.

This chain joins TRBV5-8 and TRBJ2-2; D possibly corresponds to TRBD1 (7 bases). The CDR3 is 15 amino acids. The germline V gene has CDR1 SGHTS and CDR2 YDEGEE. Between the trimmed V and J ends, which lost 0 bases and 4 bases, there was a span of 10 bases. This CDR3 is CASSLVRGATGELFF. DNA for the CDR3: TGTGCCAGCAGCTTGGTCAGGGGGGCCACCGGGGAGCTGTTTTTT.

V is TRBV28 and J is TRBJ2-1; 8 bases agree with TRBD2. The V and J ends lost 6 bases and 4 bases, in that order; junction bases with no gene match: 5. The germline gives CDR1 MDHEN, CDR2 SYDVKM. The CDR3 is 14 residues long. The CDR3 coding sequence is TGTGCCAGCAGGGAGGAGCGGGGGTACAATGAGCAGTTCTTC. Translating it yields CASREERGYNEQFF.

This rearrangement joins TRBV19 to TRBJ2-6; 12 bases line up with TRBD1. Trimming took 6 bases from V and 2 from J; bases not matched to a gene: 2. The CDR3 extends over 16 amino acids. Per the germline V gene, CDR1 is LNHDA and CDR2 is SQIVND (reference sequence). The chain's CDR3 is CASRGQGAAGANVLTF. The CDR3, as DNA: TGTGCCAGTAGGGGACAGGGGGCTGCTGGGGCCAACGTCCTGACTTTC.

The chain uses TRBV29-1 and TRBJ2-3; 11 bases fit TRBD2. Per germline, CDR1 SQVTM and CDR2 ANQGSEA. V lost 6 bases to trimming and J lost 5 bases; unmatched junction nucleotides: 4. The CDR3 totals 13 residues. The chain's CDR3 is CSVELAGEDTQYF. CDR3 nucleotides: TGCAGCGTGGAACTAGCGGGAGAAGATACGCAGTATTTT.

V gene TRBV11-2 combines with J gene TRBJ2-7, with no clear D. The CDR3 has 12 amino acids. The V gene lost 1 base and the J gene lost 4 bases, with 5 bases spanning the gap. Germline-derived CDR1 and CDR2 are SGHAT and FQNNGV. As DNA, the CDR3 is TGTGCCAGCAGCTTAGGTAGATACGAGCAGTACTTC. It yields the protein CASSLGRYEQYF.

This rearrangement joins TRBV28 to TRBJ2-1; 10 nucleotides match TRBD1. Looked up from germline, CDR1 is MDHEN and CDR2 is SYDVKM. The J segment lost 4 bases and the V segment lost 7 bases, leaving 7 bases of the junction unmatched. The CDR3 is 15 amino acids. Written as DNA, the CDR3 is TGTGCCAGCACTAGGCCGGGACAGGGGTACAATGAGCAGTTCTTC. This gives the protein CASTRPGQGYNEQFF.

This chain links TRBV5-6 with TRBJ1-2; D gene unclear. The germline gives CDR1 SGHDT, CDR2 YYEEEE. The CDR3 extends over 11 amino acids. Trimming removed 2 bases at V and 9 bases at J, with 8 bases between. CDR3 sequence: CASSFGVRYTF. The CDR3 DNA sequence: TGTGCCAGCAGCTTTGGGGTTCGCTACACCTTC.

The chain links TRBV5-1 to TRBJ2-2; D gene unclear. From germline, CDR1 is SGHRS and CDR2 YFSETQ. Trimming cost V 0 bases and J 5 bases, with 11 bases left between them. The CDR3 loop spans 15 amino acids. CDR3 sequence (DNA): TGCGCCAGCAGCTTGGCGAGCAGGTATACCGGGGAGCTGTTTTTT. Translated: CASSLASRYTGELFF.

The rearrangement uses TRBV10-3 and TRBJ2-5, with D perhaps matching TRBD1 (5 bases). This CDR3 spans 14 amino acids. Deletions cut 3 bases from V and 2 bases from J, with 10 bases between. Per the germline V gene, CDR1 is ENHRY and CDR2 is SYGVKD. The CDR3 protein is CAISESDRQETQYF. The CDR3 DNA follows: TGTGCCATCAGTGAATCAGACAGACAAGAGACCCAGTACTTC.

The chain recombines TRBV7-8 with TRBJ2-3; TRBD1 agrees at 8 bases. Germline assignment: CDR1 SGHVS and CDR2 FQNEAQ. V lost 9 bases, J lost 0 bases, and 14 bases stayed unmatched. The CDR3 consists of 17 residues. The CDR3 loop is CASSLGNRDRSTDTQYF. CDR3 DNA sequence: TGTGCCAGTTCTCTGGGGAACCGGGACAGGAGCACAGATACGCAGTATTTT.

V gene TRBV18 combines with J gene TRBJ1-2, with D unclear. The CDR3 sequence is 14 residues long. The germline V and J ends were trimmed by 6 bases and 8 bases, with 19 bases remaining between them. Germline loops: CDR1 KGHSH, CDR2 LQKENI. The CDR3: CASSPSLVEWGYTF. The CDR3 DNA reads as TGTGCCAGCTCCCCTTCCCTCGTTGAATGGGGCTACACCTTC.

This clone was recorded once. V and J are TRBV27 and TRBJ1-2, with TRBD1 as a possible D gene (5 bases). The CDR3 runs to 16 residues. Trimming took off 0 bases at V and 5 bases at J, with 16 bases between the two ends. CDR1 is MNHEY, CDR2 SMNVEV, per germline (reference sequence). The CDR3 region is CASSLSDDPGAYGYTF. The CDR3 nucleotides are TGTGCCAGCAGTTTATCCGACGACCCTGGGGCTTATGGCTACACCTTC.

This sequence joins TRBV9 and TRBJ2-5, with D uncertain. Judging by the DNA end, TRBJ2-7 fits better; the J call may be wrong. The CDR3 consists of 12 residues. Germline V gene sequence: CDR1 SGDLS, CDR2 YYNGEE. Here the CDR3 reads CASSVDGYEQYF. CDR3 sequence (DNA): TGTGCCAGCAGCGTCGACGGCTACGAGCAGTACTTC.

The chain is built from TRBV21-1 and TRBJ2-1; the D segment call TRBD2 is taken from the table without a DNA check. TRBV21-1 is flagged as a pseudogene. This CDR3 is 23 amino acids long. The CDR3 is CASSKKPEGKTSETSSSYNEQFF. CDR3 DNA sequence: TGTGCCAGCAGCAAAAAGCCAGAAGGCAAGACTAGCGAGACCTCTAGCTCCTACAATGAGCAGTTCTTC.

The chain recombines TRBV10-1 with TRBJ1-2; no clear D. Germline CDR1 reads WNHNN; CDR2 reads SYGVQD (reference sequence). This CDR3 is built from 13 residues. V dropped 7 bases and J dropped 4 bases, with 13 bases sitting between them. The CDR3 here is CASTVGQCYGYTF. In DNA form, the CDR3 reads TGCGCCAGCACGGTGGGCCAGTGCTATGGCTACACCTTC.

The gene calls are TRBV30 and TRBJ2-1; D gene uncertain. Germline lookup yields CDR1 GTSNPN and CDR2 SVGIG (reference sequence). The length of the CDR3 is 12 residues. V was trimmed by 7 bases and J by 8 bases, leaving 15 bases between them. CDR3 sequence (DNA): TGTGCCTTCGGCGCGTCGGGCCATGAGCAGTTCTTC. This codes for CAFGASGHEQFF.

The chain carries TRBV11-2 and TRBJ1-1, with a tentative D call TRBD1 (6 bases). This CDR3 is 17 amino acids long. Trimming removed 5 bases at V and 0 bases at J, with 19 bases between. In germline, CDR1 is SGHAT, CDR2 FQNNGV. CDR3 nucleotide sequence: TGTGCCAGCAGCGGACCTTGGGGGCGAGGGATGAACACTGAAGCTTTCTTT. It translates to CASSGPWGRGMNTEAFF.

The rearrangement joins TRBV7-9 to TRBJ2-7, with 10 nucleotides matching TRBD1. This CDR3 has 15 amino acids. V lost 5 bases to trimming and J lost 6 bases; unmatched junction nucleotides: 10. Germline CDR1 SEHNR, CDR2 FQNEAQ (reference sequence). The CDR3 region has the DNA TGTGCCAGCAGCCCGGACAGGGGGACTTTTCGCGAGCAGTACTTC. Translating gives CASSPDRGTFREQYF.

This chain connects TRBV5-1 to TRBJ1-1; a weak D match, TRBD1 (5 bases). The CDR3 sequence is 13 residues long. Trimming pared 2 bases from V and 0 bases from J, leaving 5 bases between. Germline lookup yields CDR1 SGHRS and CDR2 YFSETQ. CDR3 coding DNA: TGCGCCAGCAGCTTAGGGGTGAACACTGAAGCTTTCTTT. It codes for CASSLGVNTEAFF.

The chain couples TRBV28 to TRBJ2-1; 9 bases match TRBD1. The V gene end was trimmed by 3 bases and the J gene end by 6 bases; junction bases not matched to a gene: 12. The CDR3 consists of 17 residues. Looked up from germline, CDR1 is MDHEN and CDR2 is SYDVKM. CDR3 residues: CASSLMFPGQGINEQFF. CDR3 in DNA: TGTGCCAGCAGTTTGATGTTTCCGGGACAGGGTATCAATGAGCAGTTCTTC.

This chain connects TRBV28 to TRBJ2-2; D perhaps matches TRBD2 (6 bases). Trimming shortened V by 6 bases and J by 1 base, and 9 bases separated the two germline ends. CDR1 is MDHEN and CDR2 is SYDVKM in the germline V gene. The length of the CDR3 is 14 residues. The CDR3 coding sequence is TGTGCCAGCAGGCGGGACTTGAACACCGGGGAGCTGTTTTTT. As protein: CASRRDLNTGELFF.

This clone appeared a single time. V and J are TRBV28 and TRBJ2-3; 7 positions agree with TRBD1. Unmatched junction bases numbered 5, after V lost 3 bases and J lost 5 bases. Per germline, CDR1 MDHEN and CDR2 SYDVKM. This CDR3 has 14 residues. The CDR3 sequence is CASSLYRGEDTQYF. Here the CDR3 DNA reads TGTGCCAGCAGTTTGTACAGGGGAGAAGATACGCAGTATTTT. The full variable domain, completed using reference TRBV28 and TRBJ2-3, is DVKVTQSSRYLVKRTGEKVFLECVQDMDHENMFWYRQDPGLGLRLIYFSYDVKMKEKGDIPEGYSVSREKKERFSLILESASTNQTSMYLCASSLYRGEDTQYFGPGTRLTVL.

The chain uses TRBV6-5 and TRBJ2-2; 7 positions match TRBD1. V dropped 6 bases and J dropped 12; count of bases not matched to a gene: 13. The CDR3 length is 14 residues. The germline V gene encodes CDR1 MNHEY and CDR2 SVGAGI. The CDR3 nucleotides are TGTGCCAGCAGACCAGACAGGGAACCGGGGAAGCTGTTTTTT. The encoded protein is CASRPDREPGKLFF.